This T cell receptor beta chain was profiled in a study of blood T cell repertoires in COVID-19. Across the study: There were acute and convalescent COVID-19 samples, and they came from the United States, Italy and Spain. Sources were T cells, B-cell-depleted T cells, or PBMCs; the material itself was cDNA or gDNA.

Original handling: Counts of nucleated cells, estimated from reference gene primer amplification, were obtained. Sequencing was performed with immunoSEQ multiplex PCR; in TCRdb, only in-frame clones are kept and a portion is missing. That table furnishes V, J and clone size, whereas the DNA furnished D and trimming. The repertoire has 150,000 to 200,000 clones, over 75% of them found once; the top ten carry roughly 9.2%. Trimming cost V 2 bases and J 7 bases, with 12 bases left between them. The CDR3 contains 14 residues. Germline CDR1 and CDR2: SGHRS and YFSETQ. The rearrangement joins TRBV5-1 to TRBJ1-4, with D uncertain. This sequence originates from a woman of 80 years or more with acute or convalescent COVID-19. Input material: peripheral blood. The CDR3 protein is CASSFAGEGEKLFF. The CDR3, as DNA: TGCGCCAGCAGCTTCGCCGGCGAGGGTGAAAAACTGTTTTTT.